This T cell receptor (beta chain) was observed in a study of blood T cells in healthy people across ages. Study outcomes and limitations: Significant beta diversity loss was already apparent by age roughly 44, declining roughly linearly. Strong correlation linked observed beta diversity and percent naive T cells.

This CDR3 has 13 amino acids. Germline V gives CDR1 DFQATT, CDR2 SNEGSKA (reference sequence). The germline V and J ends were trimmed by 1 base and 9 bases, with 16 bases remaining between them. Then a second PCR, running roughly 7 to 11 cycles, was carried out with a sample-barcoded 5' primer and a J-beta primer mix. A single record per CDR3 protein comes from TCRdb applying MiXCR to the 5' RACE reads. The table lists about 1.6 million distinct CDR3 sequences, around 35% of them singletons, with around 10% in the top ten. The sample providers were healthy Caucasian people from Russia, aged about 6 to 90. In the case of this clonotype: Its target is unknown.

The sequence was collected from a woman aged 25-40 years in good health. The chain recombines TRBV20-1 with TRBJ2-7, with D unclear. The source material was blood. CDR3 nucleotide sequence: TGCAGTGCTAGAGTAGGCCCCAGTGTCGGGCAGTACTTC. The encoded protein is CSARVGPSVGQYF.